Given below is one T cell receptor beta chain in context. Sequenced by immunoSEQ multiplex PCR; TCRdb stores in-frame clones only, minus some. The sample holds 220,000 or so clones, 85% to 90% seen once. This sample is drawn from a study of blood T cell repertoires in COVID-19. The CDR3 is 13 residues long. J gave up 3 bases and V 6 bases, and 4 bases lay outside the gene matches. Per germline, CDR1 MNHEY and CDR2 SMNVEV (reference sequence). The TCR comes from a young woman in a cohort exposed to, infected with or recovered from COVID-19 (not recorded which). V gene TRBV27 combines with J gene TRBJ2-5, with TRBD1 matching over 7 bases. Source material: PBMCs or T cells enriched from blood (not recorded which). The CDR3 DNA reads TGTGCCAGCAGCATACAGGGGAAAGAGACCCAGTACTTC. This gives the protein CASSIQGKETQYF.